These T cell receptor beta chains were read from a single sample in a study of T cells in Graves' hyperthyroidism and ophthalmopathy. TCRdb itself ran the multiplex PCR reads through MiXCR, one entry per CDR3 protein. The table shows around 300,000 distinct CDR3 sequences, with around 13% occurring only once. Specimen: blood. Every receptor here comes from a woman in her 40s with Graves' hyperthyroidism. CDR3s include the opening cysteine and the closing phenylalanine or tryptophan. The D gene is left open where the match is weak. Not every row has a clone size; where given, it reads once, few, many or a size class.

>13|few|NA|TRBV7-2|TRBJ1-6
CASSLSGPQPLHF
TGTGCCAGCAGCTTATCCGGCCCCCAACCCCTCCACTTT
>16|many|NA|TRBV28|TRBJ1-4
CASSPGQTALNEKLFF
TGTGCCAGCAGCCCAGGACAGACTGCTCTTAATGAAAAACTGTTTTTT
>13|NA|NA|TRBV6-1|TRBJ2-5
CASTAVPYGTQYF
TGTGCCAGCACTGCGGTCCCTTACGGGACCCAGTACTTC
>14|few|TRBD2|TRBV7-3|TRBJ2-7
CASSPGGGPYEQYF
TGTGCCAGCAGCCCCGGGGGGGGACCCTACGAGCAGTACTTC
>14|NA|NA|TRBV12-3/TRBV12-4|TRBJ2-1
CASSRHLYGNEQFF
TGTGCCAGCAGTCGACATCTTTACGGGAATGAGCAGTTCTTC
>15|many|NA|TRBV18|TRBJ1-5
CASSPGRPDNQPQHF
TGTGCCAGCTCACCGGGACGCCCGGACAATCAGCCCCAGCATTTT
>18|many|TRBD2|TRBV7-3|TRBJ2-5
CASSRGLAGGGSGETQYF
TGTGCCAGCAGCCGCGGACTAGCGGGAGGTGGTTCAGGGGAGACCCAGTACTTC
>16|many|NA|TRBV30|TRBJ2-4
CAWSGRAPKNKNIQYF
TGTGCCTGGAGCGGAAGGGCCCCGAAGAACAAAAACATTCAGTACTTC
>14|many|TRBD2|TRBV6-1|TRBJ2-1
CASFLLAGEGEQFF
TGTGCCAGCTTCTTACTAGCGGGAGAGGGTGAGCAGTTCTTC
>14|many|TRBD1|TRBV15|TRBJ1-2
CATSRGDSNYGYTF
TGTGCCACCAGCAGAGGGGACAGTAACTATGGCTACACCTTC
>14|many|NA|TRBV27|TRBJ2-1
CASSRNRGVNEQFF
TGTGCCAGCAGTCGGAACCGGGGAGTAAATGAGCAGTTCTTC
>18|many|TRBD1|TRBV7-3|TRBJ1-5
CASSTIPSPGQEYQPQHF
TGTGCCAGCAGCACGATACCCTCTCCGGGACAGGAGTATCAGCCCCAGCATTTT
>14|few|TRBD2|TRBV20-1|TRBJ2-1
CSASTLAGRYEQFF
TGCAGTGCTAGTACCCTAGCGGGACGGTATGAGCAGTTCTTC
>13|NA|TRBD1|TRBV19|TRBJ1-2
CASSIKQGTGYTF
TGTGCCAGTAGTATAAAACAGGGGACGGGCTACACCTTC
>15|NA|TRBD1|TRBV18|TRBJ2-7
CASSPGTGETYEQYF
TGTGCCAGCTCACCAGGGACAGGGGAGACCTACGAGCAGTACTTC
>14|NA|NA|TRBV6-2/TRBV6-3|TRBJ2-5
CASSYSAVQETQYF
TGTGCCAGCAGTTACTCGGCGGTCCAAGAGACCCAGTACTTC
>16|many|TRBD2|TRBV6-1|TRBJ2-5
CASRPPGLAGGQTQYF
TGTGCCAGCAGGCCCCCGGGACTAGCGGGAGGCCAGACCCAGTACTTC
>13|many|NA|TRBV5-1|TRBJ1-5
CASSFRGDQPQHF
TGCGCCAGCAGCTTCAGGGGTGATCAGCCCCAGCATTTT
>15|many|TRBD2|TRBV7-9|TRBJ2-3
CASSLAVAGADTQYF
TGTGCCAGCAGCTTAGCCGTAGCGGGAGCGGATACGCAGTATTTT
>16|NA|TRBD2|TRBV6-6|TRBJ2-7
CASSYSGLAGVYEQYF
TGTGCCAGCAGCTACTCGGGGCTAGCGGGAGTCTACGAGCAGTACTTC
>13|many|TRBD2|TRBV27|TRBJ2-7
CASFRAGGGEQYF
TGTGCCAGCTTTCGAGCGGGAGGGGGCGAGCAGTACTTC
>14|NA|NA|TRBV11-2|TRBJ2-3
CASSLVINTDTQYF
TGTGCCAGCAGCTTAGTTATTAACACAGATACGCAGTATTTT
>14|many|NA|TRBV20-1|TRBJ1-1
CSAVPGAGVTEAFF
TGCAGTGCCGTTCCGGGGGCGGGGGTAACTGAAGCTTTCTTT
>14|many|NA|TRBV2|TRBJ2-5
CASSEATGTETQYF
TGTGCCAGCAGTGAAGCCACAGGGACAGAGACCCAGTACTTC
>13|NA|NA|TRBV6-1|TRBJ2-2
CASSWSFSGELFF
TGTGCCAGCAGTTGGTCTTTTTCCGGGGAGCTGTTTTTT
>13|once|NA|TRBV2|TRBJ1-5
CASCWTEDQSQHF
TGTGCCAGCTGCTGGACAGAGGATCAGTCCCAGCATTTT
>11|many|NA|TRBV3-1|TRBJ2-7
CASSLLGEQYF
TGTGCCAGCAGCCTCCTAGGCGAGCAGTACTTC